This T cell receptor beta chain was sequenced during a study of OX40 agonist ivuxolimab in advanced cancers. Regarding the study as a whole: Clonal expansion from baseline to week 6 occurred in both CD4+ and CD8+ T cells.

There are 14 residues in the CDR3. The J segment lost 0 bases and the V segment lost 5 bases, leaving 2 bases of the junction unmatched. CDR1 and CDR2 from the germline V gene are SGHTA and FQGTGA. In regard to this clone: Its matching antigen is unknown.

The table came from immunoSEQ multiplex PCR; TCRdb's copy has only in-frame clones and leaves some out. The repertoire holds over 85,000 clones, approximately 88% seen once, with 0.4% to 0.65% in the top ten. The clonotype comes from an adult with an advanced solid tumor such as melanoma, head and neck, liver or kidney cancer. The chain recombines TRBV7-3 with TRBJ2-3, with 7 nucleotides matching TRBD1. The specimen was CD4+ or CD8+ T cells sorted from blood, collected in a trial of the OX40 agonist ivuxolimab. The CDR3 protein is CASSATGSTDTQYF. The CDR3 region has the DNA TGTGCCAGCAGCGCGACAGGGAGCACAGATACGCAGTATTTT.